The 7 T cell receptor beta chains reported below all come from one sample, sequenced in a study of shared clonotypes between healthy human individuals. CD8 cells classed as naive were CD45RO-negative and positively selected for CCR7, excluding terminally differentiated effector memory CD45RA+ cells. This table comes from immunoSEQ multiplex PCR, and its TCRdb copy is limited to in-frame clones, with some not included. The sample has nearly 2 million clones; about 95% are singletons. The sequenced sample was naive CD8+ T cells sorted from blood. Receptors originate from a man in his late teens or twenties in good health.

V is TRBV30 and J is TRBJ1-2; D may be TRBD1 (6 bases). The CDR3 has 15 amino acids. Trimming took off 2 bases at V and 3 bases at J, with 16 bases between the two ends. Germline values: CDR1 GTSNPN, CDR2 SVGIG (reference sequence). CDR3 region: CAWSLGAGADYGYTF. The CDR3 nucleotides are TGTGCCTGGAGTCTCGGGGCAGGGGCCGACTATGGCTACACCTTC.

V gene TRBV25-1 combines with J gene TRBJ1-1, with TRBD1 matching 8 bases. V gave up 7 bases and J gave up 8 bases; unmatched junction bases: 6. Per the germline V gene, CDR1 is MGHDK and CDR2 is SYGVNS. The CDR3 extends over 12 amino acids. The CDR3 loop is CASKRRDREAFF. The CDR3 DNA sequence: TGTGCCAGCAAAAGGAGGGACAGGGAAGCTTTCTTT.

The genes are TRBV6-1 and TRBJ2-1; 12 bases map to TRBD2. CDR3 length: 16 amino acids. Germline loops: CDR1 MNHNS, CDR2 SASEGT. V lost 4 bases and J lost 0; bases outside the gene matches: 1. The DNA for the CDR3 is TGTGCCAGCAGTGCTAGCGGGAGGGGCTCCTACAATGAGCAGTTCTTC. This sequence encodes CASSASGRGSYNEQFF.

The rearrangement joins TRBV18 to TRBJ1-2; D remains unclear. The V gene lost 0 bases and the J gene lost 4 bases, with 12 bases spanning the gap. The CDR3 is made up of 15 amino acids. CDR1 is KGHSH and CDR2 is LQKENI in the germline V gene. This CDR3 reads CASSPPGSPSYGYTF. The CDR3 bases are TGTGCCAGCTCACCACCAGGCAGCCCCAGCTATGGCTACACCTTC.

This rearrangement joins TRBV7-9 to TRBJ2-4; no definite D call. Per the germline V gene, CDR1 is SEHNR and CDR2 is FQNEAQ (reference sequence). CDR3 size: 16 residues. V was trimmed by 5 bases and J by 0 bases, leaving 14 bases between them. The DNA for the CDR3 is TGTGCCAGCAGCCCGCCGGTAGGCATAGCCAAAAACATTCAGTACTTC. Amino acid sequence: CASSPPVGIAKNIQYF.

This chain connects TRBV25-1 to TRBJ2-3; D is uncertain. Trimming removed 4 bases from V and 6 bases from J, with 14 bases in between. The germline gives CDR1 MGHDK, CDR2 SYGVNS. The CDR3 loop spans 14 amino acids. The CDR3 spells CASSGPVLGDTQYF. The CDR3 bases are TGTGCCAGCAGTGGCCCCGTATTAGGTGATACGCAGTATTTT.

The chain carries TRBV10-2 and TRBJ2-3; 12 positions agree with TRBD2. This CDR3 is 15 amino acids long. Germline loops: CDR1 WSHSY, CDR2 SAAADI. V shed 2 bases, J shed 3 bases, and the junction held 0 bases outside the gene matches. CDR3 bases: TGCGCCAGCAGTGAGACTAGCGGGAGGACAGATACGCAGTATTTT. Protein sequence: CASSETSGRTDTQYF.